The 16 T cell receptor beta chains reported below all come from one sample, sequenced in a study of Tregs in tolerant kidney transplant recipients. The assay was immunoSEQ multiplex PCR, and TCRdb's table has in-frame clones only and misses some. The table shows some 100,000 clones, with roughly 92% occurring only once. Sequencing was carried out using CD4+ T cells from blood. The receptors here all came from a human donor in good health.

CDR3 loop: CATSRGRELGEKLFF. The CDR3 coding sequence is TGTGCCACCAGCAGAGGGAGGGAACTGGGAGAAAAACTGTTTTTT. This chain uses TRBV15 with TRBJ1-4, with no clear D. The germline V gene encodes CDR1 LNHNV and CDR2 YYDKDF (reference sequence). Trimming pared 1 base from V and 8 bases from J, leaving 14 bases between. The CDR3 runs 15 residues.

This clone came up a few times. The chain employs TRBV7-6 and TRBJ2-1; 13 bases agree with TRBD2. In germline, CDR1 is SGHVS, CDR2 FNYEAQ. This CDR3 contains 15 residues. J lost 5 bases, V lost 5 bases, and 3 bases had no gene match. CDR3 DNA: TGTGCCAGCAGCGGGGGACTAGCGGGAAACAATGAGCAGTTCTTC. It yields the protein CASSGGLAGNNEQFF.

The CDR3 here is CASSAPGQGSTEAFF. Here the CDR3 DNA reads TGTGCCAGCAGTGCCCCGGGACAGGGTAGCACTGAAGCTTTCTTT. J is TRBJ1-1 and V is TRBV28, with 9 bases lining up with TRBD1. Germline V gene data show CDR1 as MDHEN and CDR2 as SYDVKM. The CDR3 extends over 15 amino acids. V lost 5 bases to trimming and J lost 4 bases; unmatched junction nucleotides: 8.

CDR3 DNA: TGTGCCAGCAGCTATAGACAGGGCTACGAGCAGTACTTC. This sequence encodes CASSYRQGYEQYF. This chain joins TRBV6-6 and TRBJ2-7; TRBD1 matches 7 bases. Per the germline V gene, CDR1 is MNHNY and CDR2 is SVGAGI (reference sequence). V was pared by 6 bases and J by 3 bases, with 5 bases of the junction left unmatched. CDR3 length equals 13 residues.

This clone showed up just once. The gene calls are TRBV5-1 and TRBJ1-6, with D perhaps matching TRBD1 (6 bases). The V gene lost 2 bases and the J gene lost 7 bases, with 13 bases spanning the gap. CDR1 is SGHRS and CDR2 is YFSETQ in the germline V gene. CDR3 length: 15 amino acids. The CDR3 DNA reads as TGCGCCAGCAGCTTAACAGGGCTGGGCAATTCACCCCTCCACTTT. It codes for CASSLTGLGNSPLHF.

The chain combines TRBV6-6 with TRBJ2-2; 7 bases are shared with TRBD2. Per the germline V gene, CDR1 is MNHNY and CDR2 is SVGAGI (reference sequence). After removal of 6 bases from V and 6 bases from J, the junction contained 7 bases not matched to a gene. The CDR3 runs 14 residues. The CDR3 DNA reads TGTGCCAGCAGCCCTGGGAGGGACCCCGGGGAGCTGTTTTTT. This codes for CASSPGRDPGELFF.

The rearrangement links TRBV10-3 to TRBJ1-2; maybe TRBD1 (6 bases). Trimming pared 4 bases from V and 8 bases from J, leaving 20 bases between. The CDR3 totals 15 residues. Germline values: CDR1 ENHRY, CDR2 SYGVKD. As DNA, the CDR3 is TGTGCCATCAGTGCGGGGGCAGCCCGGGGTGGAGGCTACACCTTC. Its translation: CAISAGAARGGGYTF.

The chain uses TRBV2 and TRBJ2-7; 9 bases fit TRBD2. Germline CDR1 is SNHLY and CDR2 is FYNNEI. The CDR3 runs 14 residues. J lost 4 bases, V lost 6 bases, and 7 bases had no gene match. DNA for the CDR3: TGTGCCAGCAGGATTAGCGGGAGTGGGTACGAGCAGTACTTC. It yields the protein CASRISGSGYEQYF. The full variable domain, its missing parts supplied by reference TRBV2 and TRBJ2-7, is EPEVTQTPSHQVTQMGQEVILRCVPISNHLYFYWYRQILGQKVEFLVSFYNNEISEKSEIFDDQFSVERPDGSNFTLKIRSTKLEDSAMYFCASRISGSGYEQYFGPGTRLTVT.

This chain connects TRBV18 to TRBJ1-4; D is uncertain. The CDR3 has 14 amino acids. Trimming cost V 3 bases and J 4 bases, with 9 bases left between them. The germline CDR1 and CDR2 sequences are KGHSH and LQKENI. The CDR3 DNA reads as TGTGCCAGCTCACCGAGGGCACTTAATGAAAAACTGTTTTTT. Translated: CASSPRALNEKLFF.

This clone was observed once. This chain links TRBV7-2 with TRBJ2-7, with 11 bases that match TRBD2. CDR1 is SGHTA and CDR2 is FQGNSA in the germline V gene. This CDR3 contains 16 residues. With 0 bases clipped from V and 2 bases from J, the junction kept 3 bases outside the gene matches. Here the CDR3 reads CASSLASGRGTYEQYF. The CDR3 DNA sequence: TGTGCCAGCAGCTTAGCTAGCGGGAGGGGAACCTACGAGCAGTACTTC.

The chain is built from TRBV7-9 and TRBJ2-5; perhaps TRBD1 as D (7 bases). Germline CDR1 reads SEHNR; CDR2 reads FQNEAQ (reference sequence). Trimming pared 4 bases from V and 5 bases from J, leaving 11 bases between. The CDR3 is 13 residues long. Here the CDR3 DNA reads TGTGCCAGCAGCTCCGCAGGGGGGGAGACCCAGTACTTC. Translated: CASSSAGGETQYF. The whole variable domain, filled in from reference TRBV7-9 and TRBJ2-5, reads DTGVSQNPRHKITKRGQNVTFRCDPISEHNRLYWYRQTLGQGPEFLTYFQNEAQLEKSRLLSDRFSAERPKGSFSTLEIQRTEQGDSAMYLCASSSAGGETQYFGPGTRLLVL.

V and J are TRBV19 and TRBJ1-3; a weak D match, TRBD1 (5 bases). Germline lookup yields CDR1 LNHDA and CDR2 SQIVND (reference sequence). The ends were cut back, 3 bases at V and 1 base at J, with 16 bases in the middle. The CDR3 is 17 amino acids. For the CDR3, the DNA is TGTGCCAGTAGTATCCCCGGGGCACCATCATCTGGAAACACCATATATTTT. The encoded protein is CASSIPGAPSSGNTIYF. The whole variable domain, remainder taken from reference TRBV19 and TRBJ1-3, is DGGITQSPKYLFRKEGQNVTLSCEQNLNHDAMYWYRQDPGQGLRLIYYSQIVNDFQKGDIAEGYSVSREKKESFPLTVTSAQKNPTAFYLCASSIPGAPSSGNTIYFGEGSWLTVV.

The chain carries TRBV19 and TRBJ1-5, with 7 positions matching TRBD1. Germline CDR1 is LNHDA and CDR2 is SQIVND (reference sequence). CDR3 length: 15 amino acids. With V trimmed by 8 bases and J by 7 bases, 14 bases remained unmatched. In DNA, the CDR3 is TGTGCCAGTTTACCCTCAGGGCAGGGGGTCCAGCCCCAGCATTTT. It specifies CASLPSGQGVQPQHF. Together with reference TRBV19 and TRBJ1-5, the CDR3 gives the full variable domain: DGGITQSPKYLFRKEGQNVTLSCEQNLNHDAMYWYRQDPGQGLRLIYYSQIVNDFQKGDIAEGYSVSREKKESFPLTVTSAQKNPTAFYLCASLPSGQGVQPQHFGDGTRLSIL.

This clone was seen a few times. This chain uses TRBV15 with TRBJ2-7; 7 positions agree with TRBD2. CDR3 size: 13 residues. The V segment lost 5 bases and the J segment 2 bases; nucleotides outside the gene matches: 3. The germline V gene encodes CDR1 LNHNV and CDR2 YYDKDF (reference sequence). The DNA for the CDR3 is TGTGCCACCAGCCCCCGGGGGGCCTACGAGCAGTACTTC. Its protein product is CATSPRGAYEQYF.

The V and J genes are TRBV25-1 and TRBJ1-1; D is possibly TRBD1 (6 bases). Trimming removed 2 bases at V and 4 bases at J, with 11 bases between. Per the germline V gene, CDR1 is MGHDK and CDR2 is SYGVNS. The CDR3 is 14 residues long. This chain's CDR3 is CASSEVRGITEAFF. The CDR3 DNA is TGTGCCAGCAGTGAAGTAAGGGGGATCACTGAAGCTTTCTTT.

The genes are TRBV12-2 and TRBJ2-6. TRBV12-2 corresponds to a pseudogene. The CDR3 contains 20 residues. In nucleotides, the CDR3 is TGTGCAAGTCGCTTAGCAAGGCAGAAGATCCCACGCTCTGGGGCCAACGTCCTGACTTTC. This encodes CASRLARQKIPRSGANVLTF.